The entry below gives a single T cell receptor (beta chain) sequence along with its context. These data come from a study of blood T cell repertoires in COVID-19. In the study overall: T cells, B-cell-depleted T cells, or PBMCs supplied cDNA or gDNA.

Germline V lookup: CDR1 SGHRS, CDR2 YFSETQ. CDR3 length: 17 residues. V gave up 2 bases and J gave up 0 bases, with 15 bases separating them. Per the original data handling: Reference gene primer amplification gave nucleated cell count estimates. Assay: immunoSEQ multiplex PCR; the TCRdb copy retains only in-frame clones and omits some. V and J calls and clone size are given by that table; D and trimming were obtained from the DNA. In the table there are around 260,000 clones, 88% of which are singletons. V usage is TRBV5-1 and J usage is TRBJ1-3; D remains unclear. Material for sequencing was peripheral blood. The origin of this receptor is a man aged 60-69 years who had recovered from COVID-19. The CDR3 loop is CASSLNNRLNSGNTIYF. CDR3 sequence (DNA): TGCGCCAGCAGCTTAAATAACCGGTTGAACTCTGGAAACACCATATATTTT.